Presented here are 14 T cell receptor beta chains from one specimen sequenced in a study of shared clonotypes between healthy human individuals. Profiling relied on immunoSEQ multiplex PCR, and the TCRdb table lists in-frame clones only, not all of them. The sample carries 400,000 to 500,000 clones, around 80% recorded once. The source material was PBMCs. Source of these receptors: a woman aged 40 to 50 in good health. Some clones in this sample may be carry-over from other donors' samples.

J is TRBJ2-1 and V is TRBV5-6; D ambiguous. Deletions cut 3 bases from V and 7 bases from J, with 14 bases between. In germline, CDR1 is SGHDT, CDR2 YYEEEE. The CDR3 sequence is 14 residues long. The CDR3 loop is CASSSTVASNEQFF. The CDR3 DNA is TGTGCCAGCAGCTCGACCGTGGCGTCGAATGAGCAGTTCTTC.

This clone was counted between two and nine times. Other DNA sequences in the same sample also yield this CDR3. The gene calls are TRBV4-2 and TRBJ2-3; 8 nucleotides align to TRBD2. Germline V gene sequence: CDR1 LGHNA, CDR2 YNFKEQ. The CDR3 is made up of 14 amino acids. J lost 4 bases, V lost 3 bases, and 3 bases had no gene match. The CDR3 nucleotides are TGTGCCAGCAGCCAGGGGACTAGTGCAGATACGCAGTATTTT. This codes for CASSQGTSADTQYF.

The genes are TRBV29-1 and TRBJ2-5; D is undetermined. This CDR3 is 11 amino acids long. Per the germline V gene, CDR1 is SQVTM and CDR2 is ANQGSEA. V lost 2 bases and J lost 5, with 6 bases in between. In DNA form, the CDR3 reads TGCAGCGTTGAAAGCGTTGAGACCCAGTACTTC. This codes for CSVESVETQYF.

Concerning this clone itself: At one end, the junction sequence differs from germline, possibly due to a read error. The chain is built from TRBV27 and TRBJ2-6; tentative D call: TRBD2 (6 bases). Per the germline V gene, CDR1 is MNHEY and CDR2 is SMNVEV (reference sequence). The CDR3 is made up of 19 amino acids. CDR3 loop: CACSPHTGPGGSGANVLTF. CDR3 nucleotide sequence: TGTGCCTGCAGTCCCCATACGGGCCCTGGAGGGTCTGGGGCCAACGTCCTGACTTTC.

V and J are TRBV27 and TRBJ2-1, with TRBD2 matching 7 bases. CDR1 and CDR2 from the germline V gene are MNHEY and SMNVEV (reference sequence). Trimming at V came to 0 bases and at J to 8 bases, leaving 10 bases not matched to a gene. The CDR3 is 16 amino acids. The CDR3 DNA follows: TGTGCCAGCAGTTTATCCAAGCGGGAAGCGGCGGATGAGCAGTTCTTC. This codes for CASSLSKREAADEQFF.

This clone has a single count. This sequence joins TRBV28 and TRBJ2-7; 9 bases align to TRBD1. With V trimmed by 4 bases and J by 0 bases, 7 bases remained unmatched. The CDR3 runs 16 residues. Looked up from germline, CDR1 is MDHEN and CDR2 is SYDVKM. CDR3 residues: CASSSPPGQGSYEQYF. The CDR3 coding sequence is TGTGCCAGCAGTTCCCCCCCGGGACAGGGCTCCTACGAGCAGTACTTC.

V and J are TRBV28 and TRBJ2-1; 7 bases are shared with TRBD2. The CDR3 runs 16 residues. CDR1 and CDR2 (germline): MDHEN, SYDVKM. J lost 7 bases, V lost 5 bases, and 14 bases had no gene match. This chain's CDR3 is CASSPRSGLPYNEQFF. CDR3 sequence (DNA): TGTGCCAGCAGTCCCCGCTCGGGACTACCTTATAATGAGCAGTTCTTC.

This rearrangement joins TRBV4-2 to TRBJ2-7; TRBD1 matches at 8 bases. The germline CDR1 and CDR2 sequences are LGHNA and YNFKEQ. The V and J ends lost 0 bases and 2 bases, in that order; junction bases with no gene match: 3. The CDR3 contains 15 residues. Here the CDR3 DNA reads TGTGCCAGCAGCCAAGACAGGGGGCCCACCTACGAGCAGTACTTC. Its protein product is CASSQDRGPTYEQYF.

The rearrangement uses TRBV7-6 and TRBJ2-5; D is undetermined. Trimming took off 3 bases at V and 1 base at J, with 9 bases between the two ends. Germline V CDR1 and CDR2: SGHVS, FNYEAQ. The CDR3 length is 14 residues. CDR3 residues: CASSFAPSQETQYF. As DNA, the CDR3 is TGTGCCAGCAGCTTCGCTCCGAGCCAAGAGACCCAGTACTTC.

The chain uses TRBV7-6 and TRBJ2-2; either TRBD1 or TRBD2 may supply D (6 bases each). This CDR3 has 16 amino acids. Germline V gene lookup returns CDR1 SGHVS and CDR2 FNYEAQ. V lost 3 bases to trimming and J lost 5 bases, with 16 bases between them. CDR3 region: CASSFMSGGGTGELFF. The CDR3 DNA is TGTGCCAGCAGCTTTATGTCAGGAGGGGGGACCGGGGAGCTGTTTTTT.

J is TRBJ1-2 and V is TRBV5-4; 9 bases are shared with TRBD1. CDR3 size: 15 residues. CDR1 SGHNT and CDR2 YYREEE come from the germline V gene (reference sequence). The junction had 10 bases not matched to a gene; V was cut back by 3 bases and J by 7 bases. The chain's CDR3 is CASSSLAGQGFGYTF. The CDR3 nucleotides are TGTGCCAGCAGCTCGTTAGCGGGACAGGGCTTTGGCTACACCTTC.

CDR3 region: CASSFRGRAADTQYF. Written as DNA, the CDR3 is TGTGCCAGCAGCTTCCGCGGGAGGGCGGCAGATACGCAGTATTTT. The J gene is TRBJ2-3, the V gene TRBV11-2; 9 positions agree with TRBD2. V shed 3 bases and J 4 bases; nucleotides not matched to a gene: 5. Germline V CDR1 and CDR2: SGHAT, FQNNGV. The CDR3 is made up of 15 amino acids.

The chain carries TRBV7-2 and TRBJ2-1; the match to TRBD2 covers 11 bases. Unmatched junction bases numbered 15, after V lost 4 bases and J lost 13 bases. The germline CDR1 and CDR2 sequences are SGHTA and FQGNSA. There are 16 residues in the CDR3. The CDR3 is CASSSRETSGKGEQFF. The CDR3 DNA is TGTGCCAGCAGCTCGAGGGAGACTAGCGGGAAGGGGGAACAGTTCTTC. The full variable domain, with the rest looked up from reference TRBV7-2 and TRBJ2-1, is GAGVSQSPSNKVTEKGKDVELRCDPISGHTALYWYRQSLGQGLEFLIYFQGNSAPDKSGLPSDRFSAERTGGSVSTLTIQRTQQEDSAVYLCASSSRETSGKGEQFFGPGTRLTVL.

A note on this clone: Additional DNA sequences in this sample encode the identical CDR3. The chain combines TRBV7-6 with TRBJ2-1; no reliable D call. The V end was cut by 3 bases, the J end by 7 bases, with 4 bases between. The CDR3 runs to 11 residues. Germline-derived CDR1 and CDR2 are SGHVS and FNYEAQ. CDR3 coding DNA: TGTGCCAGCAGCTTGGGAAATGAGCAGTTCTTC. It specifies CASSLGNEQFF.